The sequence of this T cell receptor (beta chain) was determined in a study of T-cell memory formation after mild COVID-19 (dated by TCRdb to about 2021). Broadly, across the study: TCR sequence clusters from the two donors were found to be largely donor specific. In two donors, T-cell clones that expanded and contracted after mild COVID-19 were tracked by sequencing TCRalpha and TCRbeta repertoires over time. The cohort was made up of two young adult volunteers, one female and one male, who were previously healthy. Broad study findings and their caveats: SARS-CoV-2 specificity was not confirmed for the second-wave clones peaking on day 37. Contracting CD4+ clones appeared mostly in the CM and EM memory subsets, whereas CD8+ clones were enriched in EMRA. Some responding clones were found in pre-infection memory, which suggests that pre-existing cross-reactive memory T cells took part in the SARS-CoV-2 response. From day 15 to 85, contracting clones showed balanced CD4/CD8 phenotypes, whereas a second wave of clones that expanded from day 15 to 37 leaned towards CD4+. The study covered only two mild cases, and larger cohorts including severe cases with pre-infection samples were considered necessary.

Sequencing used an Illumina NovaSeq 6000. cDNA libraries for TCRalpha and TCRbeta were prepared by 5'RACE using constant-segment primers, with sample barcodes and unique molecular identifiers added. RNA was extracted from every sample with Trizol reagent. Libraries were amplified in two PCR steps, with a second sample barcode and Illumina TruSeq adapters added in the second step. Sequencing of libraries was performed on an Illumina NovaSeq with 2 x 150 bp paired-end reads. In the authors' own workflow: Demultiplexing of reads and collapsing into UMI-guided consensus sequences were performed with migec v1.2.7. Using mixcr v2.1.11, UMI consensuses were aligned to TRA and TRB V and J templates and then assembled into clonotypes. Expanded or contracted clonotypes were those called significant by both edgeR and NoisET, with noise models trained on biological replicates. For edgeR calls, a false discovery rate-adjusted p below 0.01 and a log2 fold-change threshold of 1 were applied. As an exploratory analysis of dynamics, max-normalized trajectories of the 1000 most abundant clonotypes were examined with PCA combined with hierarchical clustering. Separately sequenced CD4+ and CD8+ repertoires were used to assign a CD4 or CD8 phenotype to each responding clone. TCRdb reran the public reads through fastp at Q25 and MiXCR, keeping productive beta chains. For every CDR3 protein sequence, its rows merge into one entry that carries the most common genes and DNA. The V and J calls here are based on TCRdb, not the publication. For this sample the table gives 40,000 to 45,000 distinct CDR3 sequences, of which 6% to 9.5% were detected only once. 1.2% to 1.5% of the sample belongs to the ten largest clones.

A few counts support this clonotype. Its specific antigen is unknown. The input lacks base qualities; no much larger clone sits a single base away. PBMCs were isolated by Ficoll-Paque density gradient centrifugation. V loses 7 bases at its end and J loses 6 bases; junction bases beyond the gene matches: 12. Including cysteine and phenylalanine, the CDR3 has 15 amino acids. The kept DNA is CDR3 alone, 45 bases in frame from the first base. CDR1 and CDR2 were assigned from the germline V gene as SGHRS and YFSETQ. Sequenced: PBMCs or a T cell subset sorted from them (not recorded which). The chain is assembled from TRBV5-1 and TRBJ2-1; a stretch of 8 junction bases matches TRBD1. The sequence was collected from a man between 18 and 35 years old who had mild COVID-19 (a few samples of this study predate the infection). The sample titles of this study are shuffled in the database, so cell type and time point are left out; the donor was told from shared clones. The CDR3 reads CASEDSGGPINEQFF. The DNA sequence reads TGCGCCAGCGAAGATTCAGGGGGCCCTATCAATGAGCAGTTCTTC.